The entry below describes one T cell receptor beta chain. From germline, CDR1 is KGHSH and CDR2 LQKENI. The CDR3 totals 16 residues. The ends were cut back, 3 bases at V and 2 bases at J, with 14 bases in the middle. The sample comes from a study of blood T cell repertoires in COVID-19. Overall study: COVID-19 samples from acute and convalescent phases originated in the United States, Italy and Spain. T cells, B-cell-depleted T cells, or PBMCs provided the cDNA or gDNA that served as material.

As originally analysed: Amplification of reference gene primers was used by the study to estimate nucleated cell counts. Clones were read by immunoSEQ multiplex PCR, and TCRdb kept only the in-frame ones, dropping some. V, J and clone size are those of that table, while D and trimming were read from the DNA. The sample carries 350,000 or so clones, about 88% recorded once. The receptor was derived from a woman aged 30 to 39 who had been exposed to COVID-19. The rearrangement uses TRBV18 and TRBJ1-5; D perhaps matches TRBD1 (6 bases). Sequenced: PBMCs or T cells enriched from blood (not recorded which). The CDR3 DNA reads as TGTGCCAGCTCACCCCCGGGGACAATCCGCAATCAGCCCCAGCATTTT. Translating gives CASSPPGTIRNQPQHF.